What follows are 24 T cell receptor beta chains derived from one specimen sequenced in a study of radiotherapy plus CTLA-4 blockade in lung cancer. Method: immunoSEQ multiplex PCR; TCRdb's copy keeps in-frame clones and lacks some. The table shows 35,000 to 45,000 clones, with about two thirds occurring only once. The sequenced sample was peripheral blood, obtained from a patient treated with radiotherapy plus ipilimumab. These receptors originate from a human donor with non-small cell lung cancer who had a partial response to radiotherapy plus ipilimumab.

This chain joins TRBV30 and TRBJ1-5; 7 bases align to TRBD1. V trimming: 0 bases; J trimming: 0 bases; junction bases outside the gene matches: 8. Germline V CDR1 and CDR2: GTSNPN, SVGIG (reference sequence). The CDR3 loop spans 17 amino acids. The CDR3 DNA follows: TGTGCCTGGAGTGTACGACAGGGATCATATAGCAATCAGCCCCAGCATTTT. The encoded protein is CAWSVRQGSYSNQPQHF.

V and J are TRBV2 and TRBJ2-5, with 7 bases fitting TRBD2. Trimming at V came to 7 bases and at J to 5 bases, leaving 7 bases not matched to a gene. From germline, CDR1 is SNHLY and CDR2 FYNNEI. The CDR3 loop spans 13 amino acids. CDR3 amino acids: CASTWAGGETQYF. CDR3 DNA: TGTGCCAGCACCTGGGCCGGGGGGGAGACCCAGTACTTC.

The J gene is TRBJ2-3, the V gene TRBV9; 7 nucleotides line up with TRBD2. Germline loops: CDR1 SGDLS, CDR2 YYNGEE. After removal of 4 bases from V and 1 base from J, the junction contained 9 bases not matched to a gene. This CDR3 comprises 16 residues. In DNA, the CDR3 is TGTGCCAGCAGCCCAAGTGCGGGGGAGGGCACAGATACGCAGTATTTT. This codes for CASSPSAGEGTDTQYF.

A single count supports this clone. The CDR3 region has the DNA TGTGCCAGCAGCTCCAGCGGGGCCGCCTCCTACGAGCAGTACTTC. Amino acids: CASSSSGAASYEQYF. This sequence joins TRBV4-2 and TRBJ2-7, with 7 bases aligning to TRBD2. With 5 bases clipped from V and 0 bases from J, the junction kept 7 bases outside the gene matches. Germline CDR1 and CDR2: LGHNA and YNFKEQ. The CDR3 runs to 15 residues.

This rearrangement joins TRBV2 to TRBJ1-1; 9 bases fit TRBD1. Trimming removed 4 bases from V and 5 bases from J; junction bases left unmatched: 5. The CDR3 runs to 14 residues. The V gene's germline CDR1 is SNHLY and CDR2 FYNNEI. The CDR3 region is CASSGQGVGTEAFF. CDR3 coding DNA: TGTGCCAGCAGTGGACAGGGGGTTGGTACTGAAGCTTTCTTT.

The rearrangement uses TRBV18 and TRBJ1-5; weak D call: TRBD1 (5 bases). V lost 6 bases and J 8 bases, leaving 14 bases between the germline ends. The CDR3 length is 13 residues. Germline CDR1 reads KGHSH; CDR2 reads LQKENI. Here the CDR3 DNA reads TGTGCCAGCTCCGGGACGGGGGTCGAGCCCCAGCATTTT. Translation: CASSGTGVEPQHF.

This clone occurred a few times. J is TRBJ2-1 and V is TRBV27; 12 nucleotides line up with TRBD2. V dropped 8 bases and J dropped 9; count of bases not matched to a gene: 26. The germline gives CDR1 MNHEY, CDR2 SMNVEV (reference sequence). The CDR3 runs to 20 residues. In DNA, the CDR3 is TGTGCCAGCGCCATATCCGGACTAGCGGGGCGCCGTGGGGGTCGAGGTGAGCAGTTCTTC. Translated, it gives CASAISGLAGRRGGRGEQFF.

This clone showed up just a few times. The CDR3 DNA follows: TGTGCCAGCAGTACCTACTCGGGGTTAACCTACGAGCAGTACTTC. It codes for CASSTYSGLTYEQYF. The chain is built from TRBV7-8 and TRBJ2-5; a possible D gene is TRBD2 (5 bases). The J call could be wrong; TRBJ2-7 is a better fit for the DNA end. The CDR3 has 15 residues. Germline V CDR1 and CDR2: SGHVS, FQNEAQ.

The chain is built from TRBV19 and TRBJ1-5, with D possibly matching TRBD1 (5 bases). The CDR3 has 17 amino acids. V was trimmed by 7 bases and J by 6 bases, leaving 25 bases between them. Per germline, CDR1 LNHDA and CDR2 SQIVND (reference sequence). The CDR3 DNA reads as TGTGCCAGTACCCATCAATGGGGGGATAAGGGATCTCAGCCCCAGCATTTT. This sequence encodes CASTHQWGDKGSQPQHF.

There are a few counts of this clone. This chain connects TRBV11-3 to TRBJ2-2; D might be TRBD2 (5 bases). CDR1 and CDR2 from the germline V gene are SGHNT and YENEEA. The CDR3 consists of 14 residues. V dropped 6 bases and J dropped 6 bases, with 14 bases sitting between them. The DNA of the CDR3 is TGTGCCAGCAGTCGTGATGGAGGATCCGGGGAGCTGTTTTTT. Protein product: CASSRDGGSGELFF.

J is TRBJ2-3 and V is TRBV7-2, with 9 bases fitting TRBD2. The CDR3 is made up of 15 amino acids. Germline V gives CDR1 SGHTA, CDR2 FQGNSA. V dropped 6 bases and J dropped 3; count of bases not matched to a gene: 7. CDR3 bases: TGTGCCAGCAGTCGCGGGGGGGCTAGGACAGATACGCAGTATTTT. The encoded protein is CASSRGGARTDTQYF. Combining the CDR3 with reference TRBV7-2 and TRBJ2-3 gives the whole variable domain GAGVSQSPSNKVTEKGKDVELRCDPISGHTALYWYRQSLGQGLEFLIYFQGNSAPDKSGLPSDRFSAERTGGSVSTLTIQRTQQEDSAVYLCASSRGGARTDTQYFGPGTRLTVL.

The chain joins TRBV11-2 to TRBJ2-7; D remains unclear. Trimming took off 1 base at V and 4 bases at J, with 14 bases between the two ends. Germline loops: CDR1 SGHAT, CDR2 FQNNGV. The CDR3 has 15 amino acids. CDR3 residues: CASSLVSAPSYEQYF. The DNA for the CDR3 is TGTGCCAGCAGCTTAGTTAGTGCCCCAAGTTACGAGCAGTACTTC.

The chain carries TRBV6-1 and TRBJ2-1; 10 nucleotides align to TRBD2. The V gene end was trimmed by 6 bases and the J gene end by 2 bases; junction bases not matched to a gene: 1. The germline gives CDR1 MNHNS, CDR2 SASEGT. The CDR3 covers 14 residues. CDR3 in amino acids: CASRTSGTYNEQFF. The CDR3 coding sequence is TGTGCCAGCAGAACTAGCGGGACCTACAATGAGCAGTTCTTC.

The chain has TRBV7-2 and TRBJ2-1; possible D gene TRBD2, 5 bases. Per germline, CDR1 SGHTA and CDR2 FQGNSA. The CDR3 contains 15 residues. Trimming pared 7 bases from V and 6 bases from J, leaving 19 bases between. CDR3 amino acids: CASIQDSAATNEQFF. Here the CDR3 DNA reads TGTGCCAGCATCCAGGACTCAGCGGCGACCAATGAGCAGTTCTTC.

This chain connects TRBV4-3 to TRBJ2-1; TRBD1 aligns across 8 bases. The CDR3 runs to 14 residues. With V trimmed by 1 base and J by 8 bases, 4 bases remained unmatched. Germline CDR1 and CDR2: LGHNA and YSLEER. CDR3 nucleotides: TGCGCCAGCAGCCAAGTGGGGGGACAGGATGAGCAGTTCTTC. Translated, it gives CASSQVGGQDEQFF.

The chain joins TRBV19 to TRBJ1-2; D gene unclear. Trimming removed 0 bases at V and 4 bases at J, with 6 bases between. This CDR3 has 13 residues. Germline assignment: CDR1 LNHDA and CDR2 SQIVND (reference sequence). Here the CDR3 reads CASSIDYSYGYTF. In nucleotides, the CDR3 is TGTGCCAGTAGTATAGATTACAGCTATGGCTACACCTTC.

The J gene is TRBJ1-4, the V gene TRBV7-2; unclear D gene. Trimming removed 4 bases from V and 7 bases from J, with 19 bases in between. This CDR3 region has 16 residues. Germline V gives CDR1 SGHTA, CDR2 FQGNSA. The CDR3 sequence: CASSSGFDTRSEKLFF. CDR3 nucleotide sequence: TGTGCCAGCAGCTCGGGGTTCGATACAAGGAGTGAAAAACTGTTTTTT.

The rearrangement joins TRBV7-9 to TRBJ2-2; D is unresolved. The CDR3 covers 12 residues. Between the trimmed V and J ends, which lost 1 base and 8 bases, there was a span of 5 bases. Germline CDR1 reads SEHNR; CDR2 reads FQNEAQ (reference sequence). CDR3 sequence (DNA): TGTGCCAGCAGCTTAGTCTCTGGGGAGCTGTTTTTT. Translation: CASSLVSGELFF.

J is TRBJ2-2 and V is TRBV5-4, with D perhaps TRBD2 (5 bases). CDR1 is SGHNT and CDR2 is YYREEE in the germline V gene (reference sequence). V gave up 2 bases and J gave up 5 bases, with 7 bases separating them. The length of the CDR3 is 13 residues. CDR3 residues: CASSFGETGELFF. CDR3 DNA: TGTGCCAGCAGCTTCGGGGAAACCGGGGAGCTGTTTTTT. Supplemented by reference TRBV5-4 and TRBJ2-2, the full variable domain reads ETGVTQSPTHLIKTRGQQVTLRCSSQSGHNTVSWYQQALGQGPQFIFQYYREEENGRGNFPPRFSGLQFPNYSSELNVNALELDDSALYLCASSFGETGELFFGEGSRLTVL.

The chain links TRBV16 to TRBJ1-4; D possibly corresponds to TRBD1 (5 bases). V lost 4 bases and J 5 bases, leaving 17 bases between the germline ends. CDR1 KGHSY and CDR2 FQNENV come from the germline V gene. This CDR3 contains 16 residues. CDR3 loop: CASSPIQTGTNEKLFF. CDR3 bases: TGTGCCAGCAGCCCGATCCAAACAGGAACAAATGAAAAACTGTTTTTT.

V and J are TRBV7-6 and TRBJ2-2; D not certain. V dropped 2 bases and J dropped 1 base, with 14 bases sitting between them. The CDR3 runs 17 residues. The germline V gene has CDR1 SGHVS and CDR2 FNYEAQ. The CDR3 loop reads CASSLPIYDLNTGELFF. Here the CDR3 DNA reads TGTGCCAGCAGCTTACCAATCTACGATCTGAACACCGGGGAGCTGTTTTTT.

V and J are TRBV28 and TRBJ2-7, with D possibly TRBD2 on 5 matching bases. Germline values: CDR1 MDHEN, CDR2 SYDVKM. This CDR3 has 11 amino acids. The V end lost 4 bases, the J end lost 7 bases, and 8 bases lay between the germline ends. CDR3 region: CASSYTGEQYF. The CDR3 DNA reads TGTGCCAGCAGTTATACGGGGGAGCAGTACTTC. The full variable domain, with the rest looked up from reference TRBV28 and TRBJ2-7, is DVKVTQSSRYLVKRTGEKVFLECVQDMDHENMFWYRQDPGLGLRLIYFSYDVKMKEKGDIPEGYSVSREKKERFSLILESASTNQTSMYLCASSYTGEQYFGPGTRLTVT.

This clone was detected only a few times. The chain links TRBV9 to TRBJ1-2, with 7 bases that match TRBD1. The ends lost 4 bases at V and 5 bases at J; junction bases unmatched: 11. CDR3 length equals 15 residues. The germline CDR1 and CDR2 sequences are SGDLS and YYNGEE. This CDR3 reads CASSPRDSKRYGYTF. In nucleotides, the CDR3 is TGTGCCAGCAGCCCCCGGGACAGCAAGAGGTATGGCTACACCTTC.

The rearrangement uses TRBV2 and TRBJ2-1, with 14 bases that match TRBD2. V was clipped by 6 bases and J by 4 bases; unmatched bases: 17. The CDR3 covers 20 residues. From germline, CDR1 is SNHLY and CDR2 FYNNEI. CDR3 sequence reads: CASRGPGLAGVGVSYNEQFF. In nucleotides, the CDR3 is TGTGCCAGCAGGGGTCCGGGACTAGCGGGAGTTGGGGTTTCGTACAATGAGCAGTTCTTC. Supplemented by reference TRBV2 and TRBJ2-1, the full variable domain reads EPEVTQTPSHQVTQMGQEVILRCVPISNHLYFYWYRQILGQKVEFLVSFYNNEISEKSEIFDDQFSVERPDGSNFTLKIRSTKLEDSAMYFCASRGPGLAGVGVSYNEQFFGPGTRLTVL.